This T cell receptor beta chain derives from a study of blood T cell repertoires in COVID-19. The wider study: The cDNA or gDNA used as material had been derived from T cells, B-cell-depleted T cells, or PBMCs.

In the source study's methods: The authors estimated nucleated cell counts from reference gene primer amplification. Sequencing was performed with immunoSEQ multiplex PCR; in TCRdb, only in-frame clones are kept and a portion is missing. The D gene and trimming were derived from the DNA, and the V and J assignments and clone size from that table. The data contain 120,000 or so clones, over 70% of them singletons. This clone was detected only once. Trimming at V came to 5 bases and at J to 4 bases, leaving 10 bases not matched to a gene. Germline V gene data show CDR1 as LGHDT and CDR2 as YNNKEL (reference sequence). This CDR3 is built from 18 residues.

This TCR was recovered from a woman aged 45-65 years with acute or convalescent COVID-19. The source material was peripheral blood. The chain couples TRBV3-1 (or the pseudogene TRBV3-2) to TRBJ2-2, with TRBD2 identical over 13 bases. CDR3 DNA: TGTGCCAGCAGCGGAGGACTAGCGGGAGAGGGGGGCACCGGGGAGCTGTTTTTT. Translation gives CASSGGLAGEGGTGELFF.